These 29 T cell receptor beta chains share one sample of origin, sequenced in a study of human T cells and chemical hapten exposure. Using its own MiXCR run on the RACE reads, TCRdb lists one record per CDR3 protein. The repertoire holds fewer than 55,000 distinct CDR3 sequences, roughly 9.5% seen once, with roughly 15% in the top ten. Documented time point: patch test 3, about 24 weeks after DPC sensitization. Treatment denoted: therapeutic diphenylcyclopropenone sensitization with weekly scalp DPC. The sequenced sample was whole blood, obtained in connection with sensitization to the hapten diphenylcyclopropenone (DPC). These receptors originate from a middle-aged woman with alopecia areata. Some clones in this sample may be carry-over from other donors' samples.

This clonotype was detected a few times. The chain uses TRBV28 and TRBJ2-3, with 10 bases lining up with TRBD2. The trim removed 4 bases at V and 0 bases at J, leaving 7 bases unmatched. CDR3 length equals 17 residues. CDR1 and CDR2 from the germline V gene are MDHEN and SYDVKM. CDR3 nucleotide sequence: TGTGCCAGCAGTTGGCTAGCGGGGGCCTCTAGCACAGATACGCAGTATTTT. Protein sequence: CASSWLAGASSTDTQYF.

The chain is built from TRBV6-2 or TRBV6-3 and TRBJ2-3, with D uncertain. V shed 8 bases and J shed 4 bases, with 10 bases lying between them. The germline CDR1 and CDR2 sequences are MNHEY and SVGEGT. The CDR3 consists of 12 residues. CDR3: CASSNAPDTQYF. DNA of the CDR3: TGTGCCAGCTCAAACGCGCCAGATACGCAGTATTTT.

Ten or more counts support this clonotype. The chain has TRBV2 and TRBJ1-3; D perhaps matches TRBD1 (5 bases). Germline loops: CDR1 SNHLY, CDR2 FYNNEI. The V end lost 6 bases, the J end lost 0 bases, and 12 bases lay between the germline ends. The CDR3 has 15 amino acids. For the CDR3, the DNA is TGTGCCAGCAGGAGCGGGACTTACTCTGGAAACACCATATATTTT. It codes for CASRSGTYSGNTIYF.

This clonotype was seen only a few times. J is TRBJ2-2 and V is TRBV7-6, with TRBD2 matching over 9 bases. V lost 0 bases to trimming and J lost 4 bases; unmatched junction nucleotides: 3. Germline lookup yields CDR1 SGHVS and CDR2 FNYEAQ. CDR3 length: 16 residues. The CDR3 spells CASSLAPSGATGELFF. CDR3 nucleotide sequence: TGTGCCAGCAGCTTAGCGCCTAGCGGGGCCACCGGGGAGCTGTTTTTT. The complete variable domain, with remaining parts taken from reference TRBV7-6 and TRBJ2-2, reads GAGVSQSPRYKVTKRGQDVALRCDPISGHVSLYWYRQALGQGPEFLTYFNYEAQQDKSGLPNDRFSAERPEGSISTLTIQRTEQRDSAMYRCASSLAPSGATGELFFGEGSRLTVL.

The chain couples TRBV28 to TRBJ2-7; a possible D gene is TRBD1 (5 bases). CDR1 is MDHEN and CDR2 is SYDVKM in the germline V gene. The V end lost 3 bases, the J end lost 4 bases, and 16 bases lay between the germline ends. CDR3 length equals 15 residues. For the CDR3, the DNA is TGTGCCAGCAGTTTCATAAGGGGATCATCGTACGAGCAGTACTTC. This codes for CASSFIRGSSYEQYF.

The chain combines TRBV6-1 with TRBJ1-1, with a weak D call TRBD1 (6 bases). Trimming cost V 8 bases and J 4 bases, with 14 bases left between them. The CDR3 has 13 residues. In germline, CDR1 is MNHNS, CDR2 SASEGT. The CDR3 loop is CASYRGAGTEAFF. The CDR3 DNA reads TGTGCCAGCTATCGGGGGGCTGGCACTGAAGCTTTCTTT.

This clonotype appeared a few times. The chain couples TRBV11-1 to TRBJ2-7; D call uncertain. Per germline, CDR1 SGHAT and CDR2 FQDESV (reference sequence). CDR3 length equals 13 residues. Trimming stripped 0 bases from V and 7 bases from J, with 10 bases between. The CDR3 spells CASSLAPQKEQYF. In DNA, the CDR3 is TGTGCCAGCAGCTTAGCTCCGCAGAAGGAGCAGTACTTC.

This clonotype was seen ten or more times. The V and J genes are TRBV6-6 and TRBJ1-5; weak D call: TRBD1 (5 bases). This CDR3 has 13 residues. Trimming shortened V by 2 bases and J by 7 bases, and 9 bases separated the two germline ends. Germline CDR1 MNHNY, CDR2 SVGAGI (reference sequence). CDR3: CASSYTRDQPQHF. The CDR3 DNA reads TGTGCCAGCAGTTACACCAGGGACCAGCCCCAGCATTTT.

The chain couples TRBV9 to TRBJ2-7, with a weak D call TRBD2 (6 bases). Germline CDR1 and CDR2: SGDLS and YYNGEE. This CDR3 has 14 residues. V was clipped by 4 bases and J by 2 bases, with 13 bases between them. The CDR3 is CASSLDGGAYEQYF. The CDR3 region has the DNA TGTGCCAGCAGCTTAGACGGGGGAGCCTACGAGCAGTACTTC.

This rearrangement joins TRBV5-1 to TRBJ2-7; D might be TRBD1 or TRBD2, each matching 5 bases. The germline V gene encodes CDR1 SGHRS and CDR2 YFSETQ. V was pared by 9 bases and J by 3 bases, with 19 bases between. This CDR3 comprises 14 residues. The CDR3 loop reads CANSPLRENYEQYF. The CDR3 nucleotides are TGCGCCAACAGTCCCCTCAGGGAGAACTACGAGCAGTACTTC.

The V and J genes are TRBV7-3 and TRBJ2-5; possible D gene TRBD2, 5 bases. The CDR3 contains 13 residues. Germline assignment: CDR1 SGHTA and CDR2 FQGTGA. Trimming shortened V by 5 bases and J by 4 bases, and 11 bases separated the two germline ends. CDR3 DNA: TGTGCCAGCAGCCCCCTAGGAGGAGAGACCCAGTACTTC. This translates into CASSPLGGETQYF.

This clonotype was seen only a few times. This chain's CDR3 is CSVFRGRLTEAFF. DNA of the CDR3: TGCAGCGTTTTCAGGGGGCGACTTACTGAAGCTTTCTTT. The chain couples TRBV29-1 to TRBJ1-1, with 8 bases that match TRBD1. The CDR3 is 13 amino acids. V shed 5 bases, J shed 5 bases, and the junction held 7 bases outside the gene matches. Germline V lookup: CDR1 SQVTM, CDR2 ANQGSEA.

Only a few counts were recorded for this clonotype. The gene calls are TRBV10-3 and TRBJ1-1; no firm D call. V was cut by 0 bases and J by 6 bases, with 8 bases left in between. Germline V lookup: CDR1 ENHRY, CDR2 SYGVKD. This CDR3 contains 13 residues. CDR3 nucleotide sequence: TGTGCCATCAGTGAGTCCTCGTTGGCTGAAGCTTTCTTT. Translation: CAISESSLAEAFF.

There are a few counts of this clonotype. The chain employs TRBV20-1 and TRBJ1-5; TRBD1 matches at 8 bases. Germline V gene data show CDR1 as DFQATT and CDR2 as SNEGSKA (reference sequence). This CDR3 has 14 amino acids. Trimming removed 5 bases from V and 7 bases from J; junction bases left unmatched: 10. As DNA, the CDR3 is TGCAGTGCTGACCTGGACAGGGACGACCAGCCCCAGCATTTT. It translates to CSADLDRDDQPQHF.

The chain employs TRBV14 and TRBJ2-3; D gene uncertain. The V end lost 1 base, the J end lost 2 bases, and 10 bases lay between the germline ends. The CDR3 has 15 amino acids. The germline gives CDR1 SGHDN, CDR2 FVKESK. The CDR3 nucleotides are TGTGCCAGCAGCCAAGGACCCGGCACCACAGATACGCAGTATTTT. Translating it yields CASSQGPGTTDTQYF. The full variable domain, completed using reference TRBV14 and TRBJ2-3, is EAGVTQFPSHSVIEKGQTVTLRCDPISGHDNLYWYRRVMGKEIKFLLHFVKESKQDESGMPNNRFLAERTGGTYSTLKVQPAELEDSGVYFCASSQGPGTTDTQYFGPGTRLTVL.

This clonotype was found a few times. The V and J genes are TRBV11-2 and TRBJ1-6; 8 bases agree with TRBD1. The length of the CDR3 is 17 residues. CDR1 and CDR2 (germline): SGHAT, FQNNGV. V was pared by 5 bases and J by 0 bases, with 6 bases of the junction left unmatched. The CDR3: CASSRTGGISYNSPLHF. As DNA, the CDR3 is TGTGCCAGCAGCCGAACAGGGGGGATCTCCTATAATTCACCCCTCCACTTT.

At least ten counts were recorded for this clonotype. V gene TRBV30 combines with J gene TRBJ2-7, with TRBD1 matching over 8 bases. The CDR3 sequence is 15 residues long. Germline V gene lookup returns CDR1 GTSNPN and CDR2 SVGIG (reference sequence). V shed 5 bases, J shed 2 bases, and the junction held 11 bases outside the gene matches. The CDR3 is CAWGQGWGAAYEQYF. The CDR3 bases are TGTGCCTGGGGACAGGGATGGGGAGCAGCCTACGAGCAGTACTTC.

This clonotype has a count of ten or more. The chain uses TRBV29-1 and TRBJ2-2; D might be TRBD1 (6 bases). Trimming removed 5 bases at V and 7 bases at J, with 11 bases between. This CDR3 has 12 amino acids. The germline gives CDR1 SQVTM, CDR2 ANQGSEA. DNA for the CDR3: TGCAGCGTTTACGGACAGCACGGGGAGCTGTTTTTT. Translated, it gives CSVYGQHGELFF.

This clonotype was seen a few times. The V call is TRBV5-1, the J call TRBJ2-1; 7 positions match TRBD2. The V gene's germline CDR1 is SGHRS and CDR2 YFSETQ. Germline trimming cut 0 bases from V and 2 bases from J; bases unmatched to any gene: 2. There are 15 residues in the CDR3. Written as DNA, the CDR3 is TGCGCCAGCAGCTTGGAGGCGGGGGCCTACAATGAGCAGTTCTTC. It specifies CASSLEAGAYNEQFF.

This clonotype appeared many times. The rearrangement links TRBV20-1 to TRBJ1-3, with D unclear. V lost 5 bases and J 8 bases, leaving 1 base between the germline ends. The germline V gene has CDR1 DFQATT and CDR2 SNEGSKA (reference sequence). This CDR3 spans 8 amino acids. The CDR3 nucleotides read TGCAGTGCTGACACCATATATTTT. Protein: CSADTIYF.

The rearrangement links TRBV7-9 to TRBJ1-1; TRBD1 matches at 7 bases. The CDR3 covers 14 residues. J was trimmed by 11 bases and V by 1 base; bases with no gene match: 10. Germline CDR1 and CDR2: SEHNR and FQNEAQ (reference sequence). Here the CDR3 reads CASSLVLRDSEAFF. DNA for the CDR3: TGTGCCAGCAGCTTAGTACTCCGGGACAGTGAGGCTTTCTTT.

This clonotype has a count of ten or more. The chain is built from TRBV3-1 and TRBJ1-5, with a tentative D call TRBD1 (6 bases). CDR1 and CDR2 (germline): LGHDT, YNNKEL (reference sequence). This CDR3 has 14 residues. Trimming removed 4 bases at V and 5 bases at J, with 12 bases between. The CDR3 DNA is TGTGCCAGCAGCCCAGGGGCCGGTTATCAGCCCCAGCATTTT. Amino acid sequence: CASSPGAGYQPQHF.

The sample holds many counts of this clonotype. The rearrangement joins TRBV18 to TRBJ1-6; 10 nucleotides match TRBD1. V gave up 5 bases and J gave up 7 bases; unmatched junction bases: 2. From germline, CDR1 is KGHSH and CDR2 LQKENI. This CDR3 contains 14 residues. The CDR3, as DNA: TGTGCCAGCTCAAGGGACAGGGGAAATTCACCCCTCCACTTT. Translation: CASSRDRGNSPLHF.

The chain carries TRBV20-1 and TRBJ2-1; D might be TRBD2 (7 bases). Germline V gives CDR1 DFQATT, CDR2 SNEGSKA (reference sequence). Trimming left V 5 bases short and J 7 bases short, with 18 bases between. The CDR3 has 14 residues. CDR3: CSAEGGGARNEQFF. The CDR3, as DNA: TGCAGTGCTGAGGGCGGGGGCGCAAGGAATGAGCAGTTCTTC.

The rearrangement joins TRBV28 to TRBJ2-2, with a weak D call TRBD1 (5 bases). Trimming removed 5 bases from V and 6 bases from J, with 22 bases in between. This CDR3 has 17 residues. From germline, CDR1 is MDHEN and CDR2 SYDVKM. CDR3 region: CASSPPLALGLSGELFF. For the CDR3, the DNA is TGTGCCAGCAGTCCCCCTTTAGCACTGGGGCTATCCGGGGAGCTGTTTTTT.

This chain links TRBV9 with TRBJ2-2; D not certain. Trimming left V 3 bases short and J 1 base short, with 10 bases between. Germline V gene lookup returns CDR1 SGDLS and CDR2 YYNGEE. The CDR3 is made up of 15 amino acids. CDR3 sequence (DNA): TGTGCCAGCAGCGCAGGCGTTCGGAACACCGGGGAGCTGTTTTTT. It specifies CASSAGVRNTGELFF.

V usage is TRBV27 and J usage is TRBJ2-3; perhaps D is TRBD1 or TRBD2 (6 bases each). This CDR3 spans 15 amino acids. CDR1 is MNHEY and CDR2 is SMNVEV in the germline V gene (reference sequence). V was trimmed by 5 bases and J by 6 bases, leaving 18 bases between them. The CDR3 is CASSTIQGRRDTQYF. CDR3 coding DNA: TGTGCCAGCAGTACAATTCAGGGGAGGCGCGATACGCAGTATTTT.

This clonotype has just a few counts. Written as DNA, the CDR3 is TGTGCCACCAGCAGCCAACAGGGTTTGTTGGTTGGTGGCTACACCTTC. Amino acid sequence: CATSSQQGLLVGGYTF. The genes are TRBV15 and TRBJ1-2; a possible D gene is TRBD1 (6 bases). Germline lookup yields CDR1 LNHNV and CDR2 YYDKDF (reference sequence). This CDR3 spans 16 amino acids. Between the trimmed V and J ends, which lost 3 bases and 7 bases, there was a span of 21 bases.

Only a few counts were recorded for this clonotype. The V gene is TRBV11-1, the J gene TRBJ1-6, with D tentatively TRBD1 (5 bases). This CDR3 spans 14 amino acids. The V and J ends lost 3 bases and 7 bases respectively, with 10 bases between them. Germline V CDR1 and CDR2: SGHAT, FQDESV (reference sequence). The CDR3 is CASSLRGNNSPLHF. The CDR3 nucleotides read TGTGCCAGCAGCTTGCGGGGGAACAATTCACCCCTCCACTTT.